Included here is one TCR beta chain sequence, with context. Trimming took 4 bases from V and 4 from J; bases not matched to a gene: 3. This CDR3 spans 14 amino acids. Germline CDR1 and CDR2: MGHRA and YSYEKL. The assay was immunoSEQ multiplex PCR, and TCRdb's table has in-frame clones only and misses some. Here the sample spans roughly 250,000 clones, less than 90% being singletons. This entry belongs to a study of blood T cell repertoires in COVID-19. Enrolment of Seattle patients took place during active infection, and they were followed longitudinally. Sequencing used peripheral blood. The rearrangement joins TRBV4-1 to TRBJ2-1; 8 nucleotides line up with TRBD1. The receptor was isolated from a woman aged 25 to 45 with COVID-19, enrolled during active disease. CDR3 protein: CASSPDRVYNEQFF. CDR3 in DNA: TGCGCCAGCAGCCCGGACAGGGTTTACAATGAGCAGTTCTTC.